A selection of T cell receptor beta chains follows, all from one sample in a study of beta chain features in type 1 diabetes. Profiling relied on immunoSEQ multiplex PCR, and the TCRdb table lists in-frame clones only, not all of them. This repertoire shows about 930,000 clones, 15% to 20% found once; its top ten account for around 0.02%. Sample: naive CD4+ T cells from blood. All receptors derive from a woman between 18 and 30 years old in good health. The CDR3 runs from the conserved cysteine through the conserved F or W. The D gene is left open where the match is weak. Clone size, where shown, is once, few, many, or a class for clones that have expanded.

V	size	D	J	DNA	CDR3
TRBV19	few	.	TRBJ2-7	TGTGCCAGTAGTATAGAGCGGTCCCGGGACGGTTACGAGCAGTACTTC	CASSIERSRDGYEQYF
TRBV7-3	.	TRBD2	TRBJ2-1	TGTGCCAGCAGCCCTCATCCGGGACTAGCGGGAGATACCTTCAATGAGCAGTTCTTC	CASSPHPGLAGDTFNEQFF
TRBV7-2	few	.	TRBJ1-5	TGTGCCAGCAGCCCGCACTCTACAGGGACCAATCAGCCCCAGCATTTT	CASSPHSTGTNQPQHF
TRBV7-2	.	TRBD2	TRBJ2-2	TGTGCCAGCAGCCGAGTAGGGAGGGCCGGGGAGCTGTTTTTT	CASSRVGRAGELFF
TRBV5-4	.	.	TRBJ1-2	TGTGCCAGCAGCTCTACCCAACTCGACGGGCGAAGCTATGGCTACACCTTC	CASSSTQLDGRSYGYTF
TRBV7-3	few	.	TRBJ2-1	TGTGCCAGCCGCCTTGGGAATGAGCAGTTCTTC	CASRLGNEQFF
TRBV7-9	.	.	TRBJ2-7	TGTGCCAGCAGTGGGACAAGCGAGCAGTACTTC	CASSGTSEQYF
TRBV4-3	.	TRBD1	TRBJ1-2	TGCGCCAGCAGCCAAGGTGGAGGGGGCGCGATTGGCTACACCTTC	CASSQGGGGAIGYTF
TRBV10-3	.	TRBD1	TRBJ1-2	TGTGCCATCAGTCCGACAGGGGACTATGGCTACACCTTC	CAISPTGDYGYTF
TRBV7-8	few	.	TRBJ2-6	TGTGCCAGCAGCTTCTCCCCCTCTGGGGCCAACGTCCTGACTTTC	CASSFSPSGANVLTF
TRBV5-1	.	TRBD2	TRBJ2-1	TGCGCCAGCAGGTTAGCGGGAGCGCACAATGAGCAGTTCTTC	CASRLAGAHNEQFF
TRBV19	few	.	TRBJ2-7	TGTGCCAGTAGTGAACAGAGAGGTGGAGAGCAGTACTTC	CASSEQRGGEQYF
TRBV5-1	.	TRBD2	TRBJ2-1	TGCGCCAGCAGCTCACTAGCGGGAGTCAACAATGAGCAGTTCTTC	CASSSLAGVNNEQFF
TRBV15	.	TRBD1	TRBJ2-7	TGTGCCACCAGCACACGCGAGTCAGGGGGCTTGGGCGAGCAGTACTTC	CATSTRESGGLGEQYF
TRBV7-9	few	TRBD1	TRBJ1-1	TGTGCCAGCAGTGGACAGGTCAACACTGAAGCTTTCTTT	CASSGQVNTEAFF
TRBV7-2	few	TRBD1	TRBJ1-2	TGTGCCAGCAGCCCGGGACAGGGCTATGGCTACACCTTC	CASSPGQGYGYTF
TRBV28	.	TRBD1	TRBJ1-1	TGTGCCAGCAGTTTAGACAGGGGGTGGGACACTGAAGCTTTCTTT	CASSLDRGWDTEAFF
TRBV29-1	.	.	TRBJ2-7	TGCAGCGTTGTGCTAGCGAACTCCTACGAGCAGTACTTC	CSVVLANSYEQYF
TRBV11-2	.	TRBD2	TRBJ2-3	TGTGCCAGCACCATCGGCGGGAGGGCCCGATATACGCAGTATTTT	CASTIGGRARYTQYF
TRBV10-3	.	.	TRBJ1-1	TGTGCCATCAGCCCCCGAGGGGATGAAGCTTTCTTT	CAISPRGDEAFF
TRBV2	few	.	TRBJ1-5	TGTGCCAGCAGGGGGGGAGTACACAGCAATCAGCCCCAGCATTTT	CASRGGVHSNQPQHF
TRBV7-7	few	.	TRBJ1-5	TGTGCTAGCAGCCTCCCGCGGACTTGGGGCCCTGGGAATCAGCCCCAGCATTTT	CASSLPRTWGPGNQPQHF
TRBV5-1	few	.	TRBJ2-5	TGCGCCAGCAGCTTGACTAGTTTGAAGACCCAGTACTTC	CASSLTSLKTQYF
TRBV6-6	.	.	TRBJ1-1	TGTGCCAGCAGTTACGGGGTTATCACTGAAGCTTTCTTT	CASSYGVITEAFF
TRBV28	.	TRBD2	TRBJ2-7	TGTGCCAGCAGAGGGACTAGCGGTGCCTACGAGCAGTACTTC	CASRGTSGAYEQYF
TRBV18	few	.	TRBJ2-1	TGTGCCAGCTCTCACGGGAGTCGGAATGAGCAGTTCTTC	CASSHGSRNEQFF
TRBV10-2	.	.	TRBJ2-3	TGCGCCAGCGGTGGGACGAGACGGGATACGCAGTATTTT	CASGGTRRDTQYF